These T cell receptor beta chains were read from a single sample in a study of shared clonotypes between healthy human individuals. Using immunoSEQ multiplex PCR, the repertoire was profiled, and TCRdb retains in-frame clones only, with some absent. The sample records 1,400,000 or so clones, 97% to 99% being singletons. Sequenced material: naive CD4+ T cells sorted from blood. The receptors originated from a man aged 25-45 years in good health. The CDR3 runs from the conserved cysteine through the conserved F or W. Size is stated for part of the rows, as once, few or many counts, or as a class when the clone is expanded.

clone_size: -
j_call: TRBJ2-1
v_call: TRBV6-5
cdr3_aa: CASSLNGSPANEQFF

clone_size: once
j_call: TRBJ1-4
v_call: TRBV5-5
cdr3_aa: CASSLVSNEKLFF

clone_size: -
j_call: TRBJ2-2
v_call: TRBV7-2
cdr3_aa: CASSLVRNGGELFF

clone_size: -
j_call: TRBJ2-7
v_call: TRBV28
cdr3_aa: CASMFGAQGGEQYF

clone_size: -
j_call: TRBJ2-7
v_call: TRBV29-1
cdr3_aa: CSAQPGTGVNYEQYF

clone_size: -
j_call: TRBJ2-1
v_call: TRBV2
cdr3_aa: CASSLTAPEQFF

clone_size: -
j_call: TRBJ2-5
v_call: TRBV18
cdr3_aa: CASSPGLPRETQYF

clone_size: -
j_call: TRBJ1-2
v_call: TRBV28
cdr3_aa: CASSFGRTGYTF

clone_size: -
j_call: TRBJ1-2
v_call: TRBV7-6
cdr3_aa: CASSPNPRGAYGYTF

clone_size: -
j_call: TRBJ2-7
v_call: TRBV6-5
cdr3_aa: CASSSGQGVYEQYF

clone_size: once
j_call: TRBJ1-5
v_call: TRBV5-5
cdr3_aa: CASSWTTGTLSNQPQHF

clone_size: -
j_call: TRBJ2-5
v_call: TRBV5-1
cdr3_aa: CASSLRRERNQETQYF

clone_size: -
j_call: TRBJ2-7
v_call: TRBV12-5
cdr3_aa: CASGYIIPVGQPFYEQYF

clone_size: -
j_call: TRBJ1-1
v_call: TRBV4-1
cdr3_aa: CASSHPRGGTEAFF

clone_size: once
j_call: TRBJ2-2
v_call: TRBV28
cdr3_aa: CASSLVTGELFF

clone_size: -
j_call: TRBJ1-2
v_call: TRBV29-1
cdr3_aa: CSVNTGTGSYGYTF

clone_size: -
j_call: TRBJ2-7
v_call: TRBV2
cdr3_aa: CASSDLRQTEQYF

clone_size: -
j_call: TRBJ1-1
v_call: TRBV10-2
cdr3_aa: CASSPGTGIMNTEAFF

clone_size: -
j_call: TRBJ2-3
v_call: TRBV5-1
cdr3_aa: CASSEGQGSADTQYF

clone_size: -
j_call: TRBJ2-3
v_call: TRBV5-5
cdr3_aa: CASSLVGTGAVDTQYF

clone_size: -
j_call: TRBJ1-2
v_call: TRBV6-6
cdr3_aa: CASSSRDRGHYGYTF

clone_size: -
j_call: TRBJ1-2
v_call: TRBV6-6
cdr3_aa: CATYPGGLYGYTF

clone_size: -
j_call: TRBJ2-2
v_call: TRBV18
cdr3_aa: CASSPLPNTGELFF

clone_size: -
j_call: TRBJ2-5
v_call: TRBV14
cdr3_aa: CASSHGATQYF

clone_size: -
j_call: TRBJ1-2
v_call: TRBV18
cdr3_aa: CASSRNREGYGYTF

clone_size: -
j_call: TRBJ2-3
v_call: TRBV29-1
cdr3_aa: CSVETDTDTQYF

clone_size: -
j_call: TRBJ2-7
v_call: TRBV11-2
cdr3_aa: CASRAYPETYEQYF

clone_size: -
j_call: TRBJ2-1
v_call: TRBV11-2
cdr3_aa: CASSFGTSDYNEQFF

clone_size: -
j_call: TRBJ2-7
v_call: TRBV7-8
cdr3_aa: CASSLVGVLAGKREQYF

clone_size: -
j_call: TRBJ2-2
v_call: TRBV5-1
cdr3_aa: CASSSASMAQRNTGELFF

clone_size: -
j_call: TRBJ2-5
v_call: TRBV28
cdr3_aa: CASSLEDQTQYF

clone_size: -
j_call: TRBJ2-2
v_call: TRBV5-7
cdr3_aa: CASSQGFGELFF

clone_size: -
j_call: TRBJ2-7
v_call: TRBV5-1
cdr3_aa: CASSSGTVTYEQYF